Only a few counts were recorded for the clone carrying this T cell receptor beta chain. Its cognate antigen is unknown. This entry belongs to a study of identical twins. General study results and limits: The presence of invariant MAIT and iNKT cells could partly confound analyses of zero-insertion sequences.

This CDR3 has 16 residues. CDR1 is SEHNR, CDR2 FQNEAQ, per germline (reference sequence). Between the trimmed V and J ends, which lost 5 bases and 1 base, there was a span of 17 bases. Each cDNA held unique molecular identifiers, and template switching gave it a universal primer site. MiXCR, run by TCRdb on the 5' RACE reads, gives a single entry per CDR3 protein. The sample shows 400,000 or so distinct CDR3 sequences, about 10% of them seen only once. The chain employs TRBV7-9 and TRBJ2-5, with D unresolved. Sequenced: naive T cells sorted from blood. This receptor was identified in a woman between 50 and 59 years old in good health. The CDR3 spells CASSKNRAEIQETQYF. CDR3 nucleotide sequence: TGTGCCAGCAGCAAAAACCGGGCCGAAATCCAAGAGACCCAGTACTTC.